Sequencing of this TCR beta chain was carried out in a study of regulatory T cells in long-lasting Graves disease (dated by TCRdb to the early 2020s). Regarding the study in general: Newly diagnosed Graves' disease patients had taken antithyroid drugs for less than 3 months. The study took place in China and was registered as a clinical trial. A total of around 35 samples underwent TCR sequencing, from about 13 patients with persistent Graves' disease and around 20 patients with newly diagnosed Graves' disease. Persistent Graves' disease patients were compared with newly diagnosed Graves' disease patients by peripheral blood TCR sequencing and RNA sequencing. The investigation overall reported the following: Peripheral blood alone was examined, since thyroid tissue, which constituted the primary lesion, could not be accessed. TRBV28, TRBJ1-2 and TRBJ2-5 were preferentially used in persistent disease, while TRBV20-1 and TRBJ2-1 were favored in newly diagnosed disease. Sequencing and analysis were limited to the TCR beta chain. The authors acknowledged the small sample size as a limitation that may reduce accuracy. Patients with persistent disease shared more public clonotypes (over 2,500) than newly diagnosed patients did (about 1,000). Lower TCR Shannon entropy and fewer highly expanded clones were observed in persistent Graves' disease patients than in newly diagnosed patients, which suggested clonal expansion.

This clonotype has at least ten counts. Its antigen remains unidentified. The sample holds no much larger clone one base away, and base qualities are not on file. Trimming removed 3 bases from V and 10 bases from J, leaving 16 bases between the germline ends. From the cysteine through the phenylalanine, the CDR3 covers 15 amino acids. The DNA shown is the 45-base CDR3, in frame from base 1. According to the study, the label for this sample's time point signals: newly diagnosed GD, antithyroid drugs for less than 3 months. For both TCR sequencing and RNA sequencing, RNA was extracted from PBMCs in TRIzol. The diagnosis of Graves' disease followed American Thyroid Association guidelines. Patients were recruited from an endocrinology department in Xi'an, China. Each patient gave around 9 milliliters of peripheral blood, collected in an EDTA anticoagulant tube. Ficoll Paque Plus density gradient separation was used to isolate PBMCs, and no further T cell sorting was performed. An Agilent 2100 Bioanalyzer and agarose gel were used to assess RNA quality, and a NanoDrop 2000 was used to measure RNA concentration.

Libraries were constructed by multiplex PCR. TCRdb shows the sequencer as Illumina HiSeq 4000. iRepertoire HTBI primers and Arm-PCR amplification of CDR3 regions were used to construct TCR beta libraries. Gel purification was performed on PCR products prior to sequencing. The authors' analysis ran thus. Gene usage analysis of CDR3 amino acid clonotypes used the 62 TRBV and about 14 TRBJ segments found across samples. Filtered high-quality paired reads were merged into contigs using COPE and FqMerger. BLAST was used to align contigs to the IMGT TRBV, TRBD and TRBJ reference genes, and CDR3 was defined following IMGT. Clonotypes above 0.1% frequency were classified as highly expanded clones. Shannon entropy was used to measure repertoire diversity, and the Gini coefficient was used to measure V-J evenness. A clonotype was considered public if more than one individual shared it. TCRdb's own reprocessing of the public reads used fastp at Q25 and MiXCR and kept productive beta chains. Every distinct CDR3 protein forms one entry, paired with its most common genes and DNA. TCRdb assigned the V and J calls; the authors' analysis was not used. This sample comprises around 420,000 distinct CDR3 sequences, over 12% of them detected only once. The ten largest clones represent roughly 8% of the sample.

The same sample was also studied in work on T cells in Graves' hyperthyroidism and ophthalmopathy. The second paper further reports: Stable Graves' hyperthyroidism was defined as no progression to ophthalmopathy during 18 months of follow-up. Hyperthyroidism patients were aged 18 to 65 years and newly diagnosed, with disease duration of less than 2 months. Any patient with an uncontrolled infection, another autoimmune disease, pregnancy or lactation was excluded. Diagnoses were based on clinical symptoms, serum thyroxine and TRAb, thyroid ultrasound and orbital computed tomography. The first round of RT-PCR for the TCR CDR3 was performed with the HTBI primer set and the Qiagen OneStep RT-PCR kit. Most expanded thyroid clonotypes (frequency above 0.001) were also detected in blood, a finding suggesting that blood repertoires may reflect thyroid immune responses. Ophthalmopathy was separated from stable hyperthyroidism by a 13 V-J signature model, with approximately 85% sensitivity and 81% to 83% specificity obtained in cross-validation and 80%/75% obtained in testing. During validation, the model predicted progression to ophthalmopathy a median of approximately 7 months ahead of onset, with more than 60% sensitivity and 72% to 85% specificity. A discovery cohort of around 100 patients, 43 with Graves' ophthalmopathy and approximately 57 with stable Graves' hyperthyroidism, was used to find distinguishing TCR V-J signatures. Whether ophthalmopathy could be predicted prospectively was tested in an independent validation cohort made up of roughly 20 hyperthyroidism patients plus 17 patients who later progressed to ophthalmopathy. The approximately 98 discovery patients were randomly divided into training and test sets at a 7:3 ratio. The study also compared thyroid tissue and blood T-cell repertoires from several Graves' hyperthyroidism patients. Once sampling was done, hyperthyroidism patients were given methimazole at a starting dose of 30 mg daily, whereas ophthalmopathy patients were given high-dose intravenous methylprednisolone. Libraries were constructed in a second round of multiplex PCR, after which size selection and purification were carried out. The libraries were sequenced on an Illumina HiSeq2000 using paired-end 100 bp reads. SOAPnuke was used to process the raw data, with reads discarded if the reads contained adapters or uncalled bases, had a mean Phred below 15, or lacked an exact constant-primer or identifier match. COPE v1.2.5 was used to merge high-quality paired reads, and clonotypes were defined as unique nucleotide sequences. MiTCR v1.1 was used to align clonotypes to the IMGT TRBV, TRBD and TRBJ reference segments. Analysis was restricted to V-J combinations with a frequency above 0.0001, which covered just over 98% of repertoires. The TCS score was defined as the ratio of F50 (clonal expansion) to E x V (chaos), calculated using BLOSUM62-based TCRdist between CDR3 peptides within each V-J. Welch's t-statistics and random forest reduced just over 500 V-J features to some 14, which were used in a naive Bayes classifier (R e1071). Sample size was not statistically predetermined, and blinding of investigators to group allocation was not performed. The paper reports TCR Vbeta CDR3 sequencing of fewer than 150 peripheral blood samples: approximately 43 ophthalmopathy, under 80 hyperthyroidism and around 17 progressor patients.

The sequence derives from a woman aged 40 to 49 with Graves disease. Donor details come from another sample of the same person, matched by shared clones. This specimen consisted of peripheral blood mononuclear cells (PBMCs), obtained at new diagnosis, from a patient treated with antithyroid drugs. The sequence links TRBV12-3 or TRBV12-4 to TRBJ1-6; a confident D gene designation cannot be given. The CDR3 in this case is CASSLGVSVESPLHF. The sequenced DNA is TGTGCCAGCAGTTTGGGTGTATCGGTTGAGTCACCCCTCCACTTT.